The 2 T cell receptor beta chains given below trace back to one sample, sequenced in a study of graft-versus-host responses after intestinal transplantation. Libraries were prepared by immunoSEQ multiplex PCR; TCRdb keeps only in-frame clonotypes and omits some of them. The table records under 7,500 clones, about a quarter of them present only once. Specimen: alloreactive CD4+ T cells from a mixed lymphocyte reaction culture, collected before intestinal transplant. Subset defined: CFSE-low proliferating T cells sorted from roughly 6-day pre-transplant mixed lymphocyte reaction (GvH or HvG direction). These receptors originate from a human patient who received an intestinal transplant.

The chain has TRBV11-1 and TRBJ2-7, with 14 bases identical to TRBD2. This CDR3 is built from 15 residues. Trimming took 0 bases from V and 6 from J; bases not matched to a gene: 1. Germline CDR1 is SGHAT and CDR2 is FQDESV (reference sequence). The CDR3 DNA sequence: TGTGCCAGCAGCTTAGCGGGACTAGCGGGAGTCGAGCAGTACTTC. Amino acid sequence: CASSLAGLAGVEQYF.

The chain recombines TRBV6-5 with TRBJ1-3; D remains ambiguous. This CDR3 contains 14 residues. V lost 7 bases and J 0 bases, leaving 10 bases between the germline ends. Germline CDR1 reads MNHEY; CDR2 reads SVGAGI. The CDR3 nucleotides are TGTGCCAGCATGTGGGAGCACTCTGGAAACACCATATATTTT. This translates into CASMWEHSGNTIYF.